These 13 T cell receptor beta chains originate from one sample sequenced in a study of cytomegalovirus exposure and HLA in healthy donors. PCR amplification relied on 60 Vbeta primers (plus 13 Jbeta primers). Assay used: immunoSEQ multiplex PCR; TCRdb lists only in-frame clones, some missing. This sample has some 85,000 clones, with about four fifths found just once. The sample was PBMCs. Receptors originate from a man between 18 and 35 years old in good health and CMV-seropositive.

J is TRBJ2-7 and V is TRBV10-2, with a tentative D call TRBD1 (5 bases). V lost 8 bases, J lost 2 bases, and 16 bases lay in between. CDR1 WSHSY and CDR2 SAAADI come from the germline V gene. This CDR3 has 14 amino acids. The CDR3 loop reads CASGALRFTYEQYF. Here the CDR3 DNA reads TGCGCCAGCGGGGCTTTGAGGTTTACCTACGAGCAGTACTTC.

The rearrangement joins TRBV9 to TRBJ2-5; 7 positions match TRBD2. The CDR3 loop spans 14 amino acids. V shed 2 bases and J 7 bases; nucleotides not matched to a gene: 8. Germline V gives CDR1 SGDLS, CDR2 YYNGEE. The CDR3 spells CASSVLADAGTQYF. The CDR3 bases are TGTGCCAGCAGCGTCCTAGCGGACGCTGGGACCCAGTACTTC.

This clone showed up just once. The chain carries TRBV28 and TRBJ2-5; D is unclear. CDR3 length: 13 residues. The V end was cut by 7 bases, the J end by 4 bases, with 13 bases between. Germline CDR1 reads MDHEN; CDR2 reads SYDVKM. CDR3 in amino acids: CASNYGLSETQYF. CDR3 sequence (DNA): TGTGCCAGCAATTATGGGCTATCAGAGACCCAGTACTTC.

The rearrangement links TRBV10-1 to TRBJ2-5, with no clear D. The germline CDR1 and CDR2 sequences are WNHNN and SYGVQD (reference sequence). The CDR3 spans 13 residues. V lost 4 bases and J lost 3, with 9 bases in between. This CDR3 is CASSGSLEETQYF. The CDR3 DNA follows: TGCGCCAGCAGTGGTAGCTTGGAAGAGACCCAGTACTTC.

The V gene is TRBV14, the J gene TRBJ2-1; TRBD2 agrees at 11 bases. This CDR3 has 15 residues. V shed 4 bases, J shed 8 bases, and the junction held 7 bases outside the gene matches. Germline CDR1 and CDR2: SGHDN and FVKESK. The CDR3 sequence: CASSPTSGMGYEQFF. The DNA for the CDR3 is TGTGCCAGCAGCCCGACTAGCGGGATGGGATATGAGCAGTTCTTC.

This CDR3 reads CASRRETQYF. CDR3 in DNA: TGTGCCAGCAGGAGAGAGACCCAGTACTTC. The chain combines TRBV2 with TRBJ2-5, with D uncertain. V shed 6 bases and J shed 4 bases, with 3 bases lying between them. The V gene's germline CDR1 is SNHLY and CDR2 FYNNEI. The CDR3 spans 10 residues.

The V gene is TRBV5-1, the J gene TRBJ2-7, with 13 bases identical to TRBD2. Germline CDR1 and CDR2: SGHRS and YFSETQ. The J segment lost 7 bases and the V segment lost 4 bases, leaving 5 bases of the junction unmatched. The CDR3 is 14 residues long. DNA of the CDR3: TGCGCCAGCAGCAAGGGACTAGCGGGACGTGAGCAGTACTTC. This translates into CASSKGLAGREQYF.

The chain uses TRBV25-1 and TRBJ1-2; 12 bases map to TRBD1. From germline, CDR1 is MGHDK and CDR2 SYGVNS. The CDR3 is 16 residues long. V shed 4 bases, J shed 3 bases, and the junction held 6 bases outside the gene matches. Written as DNA, the CDR3 is TGTGCCAGCAGTGTATCCGGGACAGGGGGCCACTATGGCTACACCTTC. Translation: CASSVSGTGGHYGYTF.

The rearrangement uses TRBV29-1 and TRBJ2-1; D might be TRBD1 (5 bases). The ends were cut back, 0 bases at V and 0 bases at J, with 12 bases in the middle. The CDR3 runs to 16 residues. CDR1 and CDR2 (germline): SQVTM, ANQGSEA. The chain's CDR3 is CSVEDQQEFSYNEQFF. CDR3 DNA sequence: TGCAGCGTTGAAGATCAACAGGAATTCTCCTACAATGAGCAGTTCTTC.

The chain links TRBV5-4 to TRBJ2-2; 7 bases map to TRBD1. J lost 0 bases, V lost 4 bases, and 3 bases had no gene match. The length of the CDR3 is 15 residues. From germline, CDR1 is SGHNT and CDR2 YYREEE (reference sequence). CDR3 bases: TGTGCCAGCAGCCCCGGGACAGCGAACACCGGGGAGCTGTTTTTT. Translation gives CASSPGTANTGELFF.

V is TRBV4-1 and J is TRBJ2-7; 9 bases agree with TRBD1. The V gene end was trimmed by 3 bases and the J gene end by 3 bases; junction bases not matched to a gene: 3. CDR1 and CDR2 from the germline V gene are MGHRA and YSYEKL. The CDR3 is 14 amino acids. The CDR3 sequence is CASSHRTGDYEQYF. The CDR3 DNA sequence: TGCGCCAGCAGCCACCGGACAGGGGACTACGAGCAGTACTTC.

The chain is built from TRBV5-4 and TRBJ2-2; D remains unclear. The V gene lost 10 bases and the J gene lost 3 bases, with 10 bases spanning the gap. Germline V gene sequence: CDR1 SGHNT, CDR2 YYREEE (reference sequence). CDR3 length equals 12 residues. This CDR3 reads CAVAAHTGELFF. CDR3 sequence (DNA): TGTGCCGTAGCCGCGCACACCGGGGAGCTGTTTTTT.

V usage is TRBV29-1 and J usage is TRBJ1-2; the D gene is possibly TRBD1 (5 bases). Germline CDR1 and CDR2: SQVTM and ANQGSEA. There are 9 residues in the CDR3. CDR3 coding DNA: TGCCAGCGGGACGATGGCTACACCTTC. It is translated as CQRDDGYTF.